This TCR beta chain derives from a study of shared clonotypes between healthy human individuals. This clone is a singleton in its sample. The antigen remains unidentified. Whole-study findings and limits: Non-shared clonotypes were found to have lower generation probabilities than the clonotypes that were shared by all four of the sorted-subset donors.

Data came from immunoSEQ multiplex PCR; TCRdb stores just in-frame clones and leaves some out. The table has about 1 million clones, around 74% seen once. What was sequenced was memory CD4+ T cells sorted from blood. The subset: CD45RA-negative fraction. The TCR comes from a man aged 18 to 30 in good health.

Here the CDR3 reads CASSEARQGNEQFF. CDR3 bases: TGTGCCAGCAGTGAAGCCAGACAGGGAAATGAGCAGTTCTTC. This sequence joins TRBV6-1 and TRBJ2-1; 7 nucleotides agree with TRBD1. The germline CDR1 and CDR2 sequences are MNHNS and SASEGT. This CDR3 spans 14 amino acids. Trimming took 0 bases from V and 7 from J; bases not matched to a gene: 3.